This T cell receptor (beta chain) was documented in a study of blood T cell repertoires in COVID-19. Germline CDR1 is MGHRA and CDR2 is YSYEKL. V lost 1 base to trimming and J lost 3 bases, with 13 bases between them. This CDR3 has 15 amino acids. Sequencing used immunoSEQ multiplex PCR; TCRdb keeps in-frame clones, though not all of them. The sample lists tens of thousands of clones, roughly 86% occurring once. There are a few counts of this clone. Symptom resolution, clearance, or two negative PCRs marked the recovered donors of Cohort 3. Sequencing was carried out using PBMCs or T cells enriched from blood (not recorded which). This chain links TRBV4-1 with TRBJ2-7; weak D call: TRBD2 (6 bases). This clonotype was sampled from a woman aged 45-59 years who had recovered from COVID-19. CDR3: CASSQVVVADYEQYF. CDR3 in DNA: TGCGCCAGCAGCCAAGTCGTGGTAGCGGACTACGAGCAGTACTTC.